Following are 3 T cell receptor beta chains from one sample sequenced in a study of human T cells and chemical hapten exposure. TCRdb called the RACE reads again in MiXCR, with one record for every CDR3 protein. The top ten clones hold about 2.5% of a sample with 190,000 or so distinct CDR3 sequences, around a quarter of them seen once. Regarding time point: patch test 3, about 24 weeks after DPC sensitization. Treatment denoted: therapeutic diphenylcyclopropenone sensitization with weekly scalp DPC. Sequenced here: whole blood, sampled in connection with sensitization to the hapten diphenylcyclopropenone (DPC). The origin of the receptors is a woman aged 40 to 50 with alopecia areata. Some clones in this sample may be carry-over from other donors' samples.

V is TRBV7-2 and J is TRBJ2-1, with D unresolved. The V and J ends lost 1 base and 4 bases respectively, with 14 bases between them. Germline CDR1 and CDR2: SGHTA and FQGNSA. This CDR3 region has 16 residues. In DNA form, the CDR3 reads TGTGCCAGCAGCTTAGAGTCTAGTGCTATTTACAATGAGCAGTTCTTC. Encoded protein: CASSLESSAIYNEQFF.

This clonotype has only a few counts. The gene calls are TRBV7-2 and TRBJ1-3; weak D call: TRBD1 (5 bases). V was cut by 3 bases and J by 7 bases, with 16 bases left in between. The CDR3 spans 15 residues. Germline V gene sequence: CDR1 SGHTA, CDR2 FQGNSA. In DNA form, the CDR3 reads TGTGCCAGCAGCTTCGACAGCGTACGAAGTAACACCATATATTTT. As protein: CASSFDSVRSNTIYF.

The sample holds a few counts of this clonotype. The CDR3 reads CASSVAGGPGETQYF. Written as DNA, the CDR3 is TGTGCCAGCAGTGTAGCGGGAGGGCCAGGTGAGACCCAGTACTTC. V is TRBV28 and J is TRBJ2-5; the match to TRBD2 covers 11 bases. CDR1 is MDHEN and CDR2 is SYDVKM in the germline V gene. The CDR3 extends over 15 amino acids. V shed 5 bases, J shed 5 bases, and the junction held 7 bases outside the gene matches.